This TCR beta chain was sequenced during a study of blood T cell repertoires in COVID-19. Across the study: Spain, Italy and the United States supplied samples that represented acute and convalescent COVID-19. PBMCs, B-cell-depleted T cells, or T cells provided the cDNA or gDNA that made up the material.

CDR1 SGHTA and CDR2 FQGNSA come from the germline V gene. The CDR3 runs to 18 residues. Sequenced by immunoSEQ multiplex PCR; TCRdb stores in-frame clones only, minus some. The sample has under 100,000 clones; just under 85% are singletons. The chain has TRBV7-2 and TRBJ2-5, with 10 bases fitting TRBD1. The DNA matches TRBJ2-7 better at its end, which makes the J call doubtful. Sequenced sample: peripheral blood. The clonotype was recovered from a woman aged 70-85 years with active or convalescent COVID-19. For the CDR3, the DNA is TGTGCCAGCAGCTTAGTCAACTCCGGGACAGGGGTGAGGAACGAGCAGTACTTC. Its translation is CASSLVNSGTGVRNEQYF.